Listed below are T cell receptor beta chains from one sample, sequenced in a study of T-cell memory formation after mild COVID-19. TCRdb fed the 5' RACE reads into MiXCR, producing one record per CDR3 protein. The table shows approximately 30,000 distinct CDR3 sequences, with around 16% occurring only once. The sample was PBMCs or a T cell subset sorted from them (not recorded which). The origin of the receptors is an adult who had mild COVID-19 (a few samples of this study predate the infection). Cell type and time point are not known. The conserved cysteine and the conserved F or W are not part of the CDR3 here. The order of the fields is V gene, J gene, CDR3 protein.

V: TRBV20-1; J: TRBJ2-1; CDR3: SASTWGLGENEQF
V: TRBV12-3/TRBV12-4; J: TRBJ1-3; CDR3: ASSPRTGSKSGNTIY
V: TRBV5-6; J: TRBJ2-5; CDR3: ASSPAGQQETQY
V: TRBV7-2; J: TRBJ2-5; CDR3: ASSGGAGETQY
V: TRBV2; J: TRBJ2-1; CDR3: ASSRLAGYNEQF
V: TRBV7-9; J: TRBJ2-7; CDR3: ASSLEAEQY
V: TRBV11-2; J: TRBJ1-1; CDR3: ATGGFGMNTEAF
V: TRBV6-6; J: TRBJ1-2; CDR3: AITRPRDRASHYGYT
V: TRBV7-2; J: TRBJ1-6; CDR3: ASSDDRGNSPLH
V: TRBV6-6; J: TRBJ2-7; CDR3: ASSYEWMYEQY
V: TRBV6-5; J: TRBJ1-2; CDR3: ASSEGGSELGGYT
V: TRBV27; J: TRBJ1-1; CDR3: ASSFLPRQGGTEAF
V: TRBV3-1; J: TRBJ2-1; CDR3: ASSQQGPYNEQF
V: TRBV7-8; J: TRBJ1-2; CDR3: ASSLVGKQGYT
V: TRBV7-3; J: TRBJ2-2; CDR3: ASSRVGRVAGWTGELF
V: TRBV5-1; J: TRBJ1-1; CDR3: ASSPLGVGNTEAF
V: TRBV5-6; J: TRBJ2-5; CDR3: ASTGPRDQETQY